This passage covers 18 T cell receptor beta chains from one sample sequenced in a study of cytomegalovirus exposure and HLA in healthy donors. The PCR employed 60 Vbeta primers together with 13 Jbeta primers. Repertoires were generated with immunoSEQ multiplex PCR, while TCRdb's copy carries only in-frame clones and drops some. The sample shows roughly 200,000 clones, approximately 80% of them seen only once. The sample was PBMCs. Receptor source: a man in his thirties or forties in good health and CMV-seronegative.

The CDR3 region is CASSLGVTASQETQYF. CDR3 DNA: TGCGCCAGCAGCTTGGGGGTTACAGCCAGCCAAGAGACCCAGTACTTC. The chain couples TRBV5-1 to TRBJ2-5; D unresolved. The CDR3 has 16 amino acids. The ends were cut back, 0 bases at V and 1 base at J, with 13 bases in the middle. CDR1 is SGHRS, CDR2 YFSETQ, per germline.

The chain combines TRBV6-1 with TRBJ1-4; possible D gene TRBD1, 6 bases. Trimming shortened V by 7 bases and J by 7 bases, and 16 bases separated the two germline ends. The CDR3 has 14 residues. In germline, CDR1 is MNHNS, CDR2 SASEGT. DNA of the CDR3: TGTGCCAGCACTTGGGGGCCCGTGGGTGAAAAACTGTTTTTT. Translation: CASTWGPVGEKLFF.

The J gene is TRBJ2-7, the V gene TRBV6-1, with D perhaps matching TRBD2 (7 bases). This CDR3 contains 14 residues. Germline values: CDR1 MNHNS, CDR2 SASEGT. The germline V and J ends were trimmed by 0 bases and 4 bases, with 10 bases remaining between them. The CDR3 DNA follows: TGTGCCAGCAGTGAAGCCCGGGGGGCGTACGAGCAGTACTTC. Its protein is CASSEARGAYEQYF.

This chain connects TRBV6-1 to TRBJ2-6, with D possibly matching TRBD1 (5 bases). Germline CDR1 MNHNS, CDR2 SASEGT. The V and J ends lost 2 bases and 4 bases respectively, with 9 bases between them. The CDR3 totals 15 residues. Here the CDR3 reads CASSEQGSGANVLTF. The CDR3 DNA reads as TGTGCCAGCAGTGAACAGGGTAGCGGGGCCAACGTCCTGACTTTC.

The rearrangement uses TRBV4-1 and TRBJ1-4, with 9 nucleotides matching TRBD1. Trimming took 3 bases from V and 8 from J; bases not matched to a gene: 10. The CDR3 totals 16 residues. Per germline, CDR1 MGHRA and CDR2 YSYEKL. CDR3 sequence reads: CASSHPSTGGREKLFF. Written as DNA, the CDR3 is TGCGCCAGCAGCCACCCTTCGACAGGGGGTAGGGAAAAACTGTTTTTT.

CDR3 protein: CASSVGQNQPQHF. The DNA for the CDR3 is TGTGCCAGTAGTGTAGGACAGAATCAGCCCCAGCATTTT. V is TRBV19 and J is TRBJ1-5, with a possible D match to TRBD1 (6 bases). The CDR3 is 13 amino acids. Germline V CDR1 and CDR2: LNHDA, SQIVND (reference sequence). With 5 bases removed from V and 4 bases from J, the gap between germline ends came to 9 bases. Based on the CDR3 plus reference TRBV19 and TRBJ1-5, the full variable domain is DGGITQSPKYLFRKEGQNVTLSCEQNLNHDAMYWYRQDPGQGLRLIYYSQIVNDFQKGDIAEGYSVSREKKESFPLTVTSAQKNPTAFYLCASSVGQNQPQHFGDGTRLSIL.

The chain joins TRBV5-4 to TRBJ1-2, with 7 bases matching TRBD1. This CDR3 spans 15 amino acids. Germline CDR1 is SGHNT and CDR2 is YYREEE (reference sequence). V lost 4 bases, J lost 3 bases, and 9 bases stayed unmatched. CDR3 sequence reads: CASSTRQGRDYGYTF. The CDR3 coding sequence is TGTGCCAGCAGCACTCGACAGGGTAGAGACTATGGCTACACCTTC.

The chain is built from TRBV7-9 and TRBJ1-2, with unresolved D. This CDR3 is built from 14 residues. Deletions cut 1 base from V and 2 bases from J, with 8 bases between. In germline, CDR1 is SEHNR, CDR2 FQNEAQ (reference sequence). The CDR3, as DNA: TGTGCCAGCAGCTTAGATGTCAGAAACTATGGCTACACCTTC. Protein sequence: CASSLDVRNYGYTF.

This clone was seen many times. The CDR3 nucleotides are TGTGCCAGCAGCTTGGTACAGGTCGGGGAGCTGTTTTTT. This translates into CASSLVQVGELFF. The chain has TRBV5-5 and TRBJ2-2, with a weak D call TRBD1 (5 bases). This CDR3 spans 13 amino acids. Trimming shortened V by 0 bases and J by 7 bases, and 7 bases separated the two germline ends. Germline loops: CDR1 SGHKS, CDR2 YYEKEE (reference sequence).

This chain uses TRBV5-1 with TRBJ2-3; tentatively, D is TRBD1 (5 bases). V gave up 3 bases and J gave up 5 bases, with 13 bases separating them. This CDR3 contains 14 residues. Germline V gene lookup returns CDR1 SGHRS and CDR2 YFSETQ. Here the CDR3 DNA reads TGCGCCAGCAGCTGGGGCGCTTTTGGAGATACGCAGTATTTT. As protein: CASSWGAFGDTQYF.

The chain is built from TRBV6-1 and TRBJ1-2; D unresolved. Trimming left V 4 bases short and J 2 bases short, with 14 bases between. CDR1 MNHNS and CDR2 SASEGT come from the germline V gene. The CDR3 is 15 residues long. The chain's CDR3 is CASSAGVGRNYGYTF. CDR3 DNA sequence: TGTGCCAGCAGTGCGGGCGTAGGGAGGAACTATGGCTACACCTTC.

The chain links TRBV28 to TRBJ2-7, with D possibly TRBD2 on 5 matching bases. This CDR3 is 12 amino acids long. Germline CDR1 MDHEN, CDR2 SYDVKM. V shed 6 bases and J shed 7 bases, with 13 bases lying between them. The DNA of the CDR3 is TGTGCCAGCAGATCGGGTCGGGGTGAGCAGTACTTC. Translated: CASRSGRGEQYF. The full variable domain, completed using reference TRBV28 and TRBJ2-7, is DVKVTQSSRYLVKRTGEKVFLECVQDMDHENMFWYRQDPGLGLRLIYFSYDVKMKEKGDIPEGYSVSREKKERFSLILESASTNQTSMYLCASRSGRGEQYFGPGTRLTVT.

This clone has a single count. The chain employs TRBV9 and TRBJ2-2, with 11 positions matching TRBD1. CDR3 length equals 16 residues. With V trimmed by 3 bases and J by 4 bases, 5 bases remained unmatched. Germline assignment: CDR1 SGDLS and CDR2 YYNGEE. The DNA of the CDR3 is TGTGCCAGCAGCGGCCGGGACAGGGGGACCACCGGGGAGCTGTTTTTT. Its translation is CASSGRDRGTTGELFF.

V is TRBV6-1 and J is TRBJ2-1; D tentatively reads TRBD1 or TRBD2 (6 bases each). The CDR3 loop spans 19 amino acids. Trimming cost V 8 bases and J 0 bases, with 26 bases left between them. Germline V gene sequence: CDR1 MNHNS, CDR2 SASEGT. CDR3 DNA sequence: TGTGCCAGCGGTGCGGGACATCCTCGACCTGGTAGCTCCTACAATGAGCAGTTCTTC. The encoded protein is CASGAGHPRPGSSYNEQFF.

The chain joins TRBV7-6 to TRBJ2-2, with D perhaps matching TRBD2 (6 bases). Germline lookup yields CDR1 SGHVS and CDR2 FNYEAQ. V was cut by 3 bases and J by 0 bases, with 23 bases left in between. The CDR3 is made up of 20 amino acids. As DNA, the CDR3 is TGTGCCAGCAGCTTCCTTAGACCATCTAGCCGGGGGACGAACACCGGGGAGCTGTTTTTT. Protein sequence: CASSFLRPSSRGTNTGELFF.

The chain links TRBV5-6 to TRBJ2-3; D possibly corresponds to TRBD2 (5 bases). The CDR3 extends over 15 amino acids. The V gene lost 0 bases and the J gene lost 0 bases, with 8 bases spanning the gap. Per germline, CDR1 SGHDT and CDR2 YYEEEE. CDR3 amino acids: CASSLVGDSTDTQYF. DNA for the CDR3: TGTGCCAGCAGCTTGGTCGGGGATAGCACAGATACGCAGTATTTT.

The CDR3 DNA reads TGTGCCACCAGCAGAGCCAGGGGGCCGGGGAACATTCAGTACTTC. As protein: CATSRARGPGNIQYF. This sequence joins TRBV15 and TRBJ2-4, with 8 nucleotides matching TRBD1. Trimming took 1 base from V and 7 from J; bases not matched to a gene: 6. The V gene's germline CDR1 is LNHNV and CDR2 YYDKDF (reference sequence). CDR3 length: 15 amino acids.

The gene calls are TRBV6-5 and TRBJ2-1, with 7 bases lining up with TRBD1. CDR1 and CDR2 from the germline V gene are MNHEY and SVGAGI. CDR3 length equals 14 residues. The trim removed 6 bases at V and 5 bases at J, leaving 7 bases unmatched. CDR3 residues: CASRIFTGDNEQFF. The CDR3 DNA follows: TGTGCCAGCAGGATTTTTACAGGGGACAATGAGCAGTTCTTC.